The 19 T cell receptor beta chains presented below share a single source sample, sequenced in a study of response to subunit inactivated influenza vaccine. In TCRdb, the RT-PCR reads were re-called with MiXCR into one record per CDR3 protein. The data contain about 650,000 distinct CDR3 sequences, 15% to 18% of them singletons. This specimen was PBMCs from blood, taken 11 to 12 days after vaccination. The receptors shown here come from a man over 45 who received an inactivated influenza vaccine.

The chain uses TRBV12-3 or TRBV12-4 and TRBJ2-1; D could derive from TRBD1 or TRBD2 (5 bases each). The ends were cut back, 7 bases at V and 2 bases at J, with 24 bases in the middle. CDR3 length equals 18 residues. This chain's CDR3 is CASTNSFGGESPYNEQFF. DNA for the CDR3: TGTGCCAGCACCAACTCGTTTGGGGGAGAGTCTCCCTACAATGAGCAGTTCTTC.

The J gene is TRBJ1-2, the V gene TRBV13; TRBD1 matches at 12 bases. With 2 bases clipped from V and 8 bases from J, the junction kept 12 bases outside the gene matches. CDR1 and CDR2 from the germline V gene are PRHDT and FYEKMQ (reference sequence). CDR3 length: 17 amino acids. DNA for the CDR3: TGTGCCAGCAGCTTAAGAATCTCGGGACAGGGGGCGCGGGGCTACACCTTC. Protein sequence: CASSLRISGQGARGYTF. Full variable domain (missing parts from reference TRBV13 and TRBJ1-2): AAGVIQSPRHLIKEKRETATLKCYPIPRHDTVYWYQQGPGQDPQFLISFYEKMQSDKGSIPDRFSAQQFSDYHSELNMSSLELGDSALYFCASSLRISGQGARGYTFGSGTRLTVV.

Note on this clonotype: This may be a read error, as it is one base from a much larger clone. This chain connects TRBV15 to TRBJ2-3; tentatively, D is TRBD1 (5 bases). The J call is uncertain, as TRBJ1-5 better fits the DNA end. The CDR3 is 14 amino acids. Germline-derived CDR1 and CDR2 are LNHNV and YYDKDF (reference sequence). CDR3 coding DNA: TGTGCCACCAGCAGAGCAGGGAGCGGAGATACGCAGCATTTT. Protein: CATSRAGSGDTQHF.

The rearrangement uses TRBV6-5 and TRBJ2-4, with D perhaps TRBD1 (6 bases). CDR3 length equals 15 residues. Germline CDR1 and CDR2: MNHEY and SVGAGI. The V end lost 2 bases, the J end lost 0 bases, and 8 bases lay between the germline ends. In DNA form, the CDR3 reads TGTGCCAGCAGTTACACAGGGCTAGCCAAAAACATTCAGTACTTC. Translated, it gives CASSYTGLAKNIQYF.

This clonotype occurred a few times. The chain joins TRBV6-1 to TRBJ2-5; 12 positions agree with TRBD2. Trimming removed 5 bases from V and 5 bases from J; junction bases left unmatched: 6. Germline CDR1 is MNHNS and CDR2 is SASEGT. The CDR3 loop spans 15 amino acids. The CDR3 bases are TGTGCCAGCAGTAAGACTAGCGGGGGTATGGAGACCCAGTACTTC. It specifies CASSKTSGGMETQYF.

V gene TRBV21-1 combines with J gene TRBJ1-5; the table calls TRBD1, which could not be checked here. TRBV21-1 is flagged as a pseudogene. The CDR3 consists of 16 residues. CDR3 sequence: CASSNTGTGRDQPQHF. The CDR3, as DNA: TGTGCCAGCAGCAATACCGGGACAGGGAGGGATCAGCCCCAGCATTTT.

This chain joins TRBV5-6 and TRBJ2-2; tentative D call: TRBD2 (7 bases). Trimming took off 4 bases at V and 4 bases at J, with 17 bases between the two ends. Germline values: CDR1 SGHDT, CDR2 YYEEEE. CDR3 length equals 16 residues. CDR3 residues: CASSLLGGGTTGELFF. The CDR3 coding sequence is TGTGCCAGCAGCCTGCTGGGAGGGGGGACCACCGGGGAGCTGTTTTTT.

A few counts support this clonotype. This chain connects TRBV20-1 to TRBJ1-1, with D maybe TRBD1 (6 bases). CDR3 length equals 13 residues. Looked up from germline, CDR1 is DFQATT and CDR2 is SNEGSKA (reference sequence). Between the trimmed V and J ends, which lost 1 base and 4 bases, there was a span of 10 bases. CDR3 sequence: CSARAQGSTEAFF. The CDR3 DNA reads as TGCAGTGCTAGAGCCCAGGGGTCCACTGAAGCTTTCTTT.

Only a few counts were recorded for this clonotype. CDR3 DNA: TGCGCCAGCAGCTTTCCTAGCGGTTCCTACAATGAGCAGTTCTTC. Translating it yields CASSFPSGSYNEQFF. This rearrangement joins TRBV5-1 to TRBJ2-1; TRBD2 aligns across 7 bases. The CDR3 covers 15 residues. V trimming: 2 bases; J trimming: 1 base; junction bases outside the gene matches: 3. Looked up from germline, CDR1 is SGHRS and CDR2 is YFSETQ.

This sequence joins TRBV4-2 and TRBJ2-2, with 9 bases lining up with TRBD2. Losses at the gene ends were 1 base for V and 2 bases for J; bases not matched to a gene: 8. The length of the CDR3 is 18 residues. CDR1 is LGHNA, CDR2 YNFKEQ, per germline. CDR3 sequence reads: CASSQVLVAGVNTGELFF. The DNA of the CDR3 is TGTGCCAGCAGCCAAGTACTCGTAGCGGGGGTAAACACCGGGGAGCTGTTTTTT.

The CDR3 is CASSFFSSSYNEQFF. In DNA form, the CDR3 reads TGTGCCAGCAGCTTTTTCTCTAGCTCCTACAATGAGCAGTTCTTC. This chain connects TRBV11-1 to TRBJ2-1, with D unresolved. CDR1 is SGHAT, CDR2 FQDESV, per germline (reference sequence). Deletions cut 3 bases from V and 0 bases from J, with 9 bases between. The CDR3 runs to 15 residues.

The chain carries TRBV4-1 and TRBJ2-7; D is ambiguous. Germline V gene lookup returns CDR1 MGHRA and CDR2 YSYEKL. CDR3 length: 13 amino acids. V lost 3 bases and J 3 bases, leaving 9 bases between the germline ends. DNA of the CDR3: TGCGCCAGCAGCCATGGGCGCGACTACGAGCAGTACTTC. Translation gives CASSHGRDYEQYF.

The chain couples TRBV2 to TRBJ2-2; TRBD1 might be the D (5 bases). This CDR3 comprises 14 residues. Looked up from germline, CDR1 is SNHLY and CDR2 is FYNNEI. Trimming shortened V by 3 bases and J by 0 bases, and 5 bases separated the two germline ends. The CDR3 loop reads CASSEDTNTGELFF. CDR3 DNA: TGTGCCAGCAGTGAGGACACGAACACCGGGGAGCTGTTTTTT.

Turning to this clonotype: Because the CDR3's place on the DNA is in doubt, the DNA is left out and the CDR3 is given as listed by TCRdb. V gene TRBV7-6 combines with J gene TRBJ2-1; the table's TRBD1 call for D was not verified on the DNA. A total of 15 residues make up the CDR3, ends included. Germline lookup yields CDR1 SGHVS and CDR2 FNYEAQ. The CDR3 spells CASSPLSGPGSEQFF.

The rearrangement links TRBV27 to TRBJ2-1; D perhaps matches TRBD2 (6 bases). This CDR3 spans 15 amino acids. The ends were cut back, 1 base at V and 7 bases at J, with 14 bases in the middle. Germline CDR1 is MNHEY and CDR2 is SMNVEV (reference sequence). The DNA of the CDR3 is TGTGCCAGCAGTTTATGGATTGGGGCGGGGAATGAGCAGTTCTTC. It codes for CASSLWIGAGNEQFF.

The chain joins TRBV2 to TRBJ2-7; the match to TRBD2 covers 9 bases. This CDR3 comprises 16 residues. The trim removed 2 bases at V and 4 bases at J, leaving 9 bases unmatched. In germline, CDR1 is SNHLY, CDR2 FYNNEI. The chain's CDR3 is CASSEWVAGELYEQYF. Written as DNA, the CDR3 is TGTGCCAGCAGTGAATGGGTAGCGGGAGAATTGTACGAGCAGTACTTC.

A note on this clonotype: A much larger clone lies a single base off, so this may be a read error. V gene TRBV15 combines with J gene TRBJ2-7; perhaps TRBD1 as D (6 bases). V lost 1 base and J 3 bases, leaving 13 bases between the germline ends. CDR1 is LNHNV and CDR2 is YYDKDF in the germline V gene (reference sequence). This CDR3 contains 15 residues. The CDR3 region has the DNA TGTGCCACCAGCAGAGCGATGGGGGCGCTCTACGAGCAGTACTTC. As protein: CATSRAMGALYEQYF.

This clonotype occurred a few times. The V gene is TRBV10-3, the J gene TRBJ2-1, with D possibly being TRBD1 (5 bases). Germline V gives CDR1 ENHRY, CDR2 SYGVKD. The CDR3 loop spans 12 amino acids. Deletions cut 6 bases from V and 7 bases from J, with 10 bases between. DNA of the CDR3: TGTGCCATCAGAGCAGGGAAAAATGAGCAGTTCTTC. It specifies CAIRAGKNEQFF.

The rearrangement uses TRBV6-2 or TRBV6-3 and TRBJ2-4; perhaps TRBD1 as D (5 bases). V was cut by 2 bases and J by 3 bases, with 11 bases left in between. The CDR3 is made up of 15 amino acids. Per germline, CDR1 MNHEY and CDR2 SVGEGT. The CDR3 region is CASSYKGRVKNIQYF. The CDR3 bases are TGTGCCAGCAGTTACAAGGGGCGAGTCAAAAACATTCAGTACTTC.